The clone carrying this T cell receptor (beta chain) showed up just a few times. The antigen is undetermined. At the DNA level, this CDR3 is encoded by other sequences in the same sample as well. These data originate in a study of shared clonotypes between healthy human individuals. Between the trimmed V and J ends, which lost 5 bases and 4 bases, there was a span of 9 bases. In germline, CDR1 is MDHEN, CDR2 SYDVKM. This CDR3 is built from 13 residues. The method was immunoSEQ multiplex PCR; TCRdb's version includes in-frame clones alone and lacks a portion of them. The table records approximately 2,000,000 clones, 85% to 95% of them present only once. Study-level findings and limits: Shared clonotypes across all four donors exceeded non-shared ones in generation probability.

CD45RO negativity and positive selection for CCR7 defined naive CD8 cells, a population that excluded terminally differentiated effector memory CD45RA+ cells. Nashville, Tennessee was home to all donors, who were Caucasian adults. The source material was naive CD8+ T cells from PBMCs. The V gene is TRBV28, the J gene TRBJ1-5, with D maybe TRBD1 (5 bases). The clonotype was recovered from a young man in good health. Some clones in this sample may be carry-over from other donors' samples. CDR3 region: CASSPWGNQPQHF. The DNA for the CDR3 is TGTGCCAGCAGTCCCTGGGGGAATCAGCCCCAGCATTTT. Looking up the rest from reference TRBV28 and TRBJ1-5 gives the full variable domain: DVKVTQSSRYLVKRTGEKVFLECVQDMDHENMFWYRQDPGLGLRLIYFSYDVKMKEKGDIPEGYSVSREKKERFSLILESASTNQTSMYLCASSPWGNQPQHFGDGTRLSIL.